The TCR beta chain described here comes from a study of cytomegalovirus exposure and HLA in healthy donors. CDR3 length equals 14 residues. Trimming took 8 bases from V and 4 from J, leaving 18 bases between them. In germline, CDR1 is MDHEN, CDR2 SYDVKM. Comments on this clone: Its target is not known.

Study-level points and caveats: It was reported that the classifier diagnosed cytomegalovirus status with high specificity and sensitivity in both the original and validation cohorts. Overall, about 160 TCR beta chains were annotated as cytomegalovirus-associated.

In the PCR, 60 Vbeta and 13 Jbeta primers were used. Only in-frame clones appear in the TCRdb table, and some are missing; sequencing was by immunoSEQ multiplex PCR. Of about 140,000 clones listed, about 61% are singletons. This receptor was identified in a male donor in good health and CMV-seronegative. V is TRBV28 and J is TRBJ2-7, with a tentative D call TRBD2 (7 bases). Input material: PBMCs. The CDR3 loop is CASEGGRGGYEQYF. The CDR3, as DNA: TGTGCCAGCGAAGGGGGGAGGGGCGGGTACGAGCAGTACTTC. Looking up the rest from reference TRBV28 and TRBJ2-7 gives the full variable domain: DVKVTQSSRYLVKRTGEKVFLECVQDMDHENMFWYRQDPGLGLRLIYFSYDVKMKEKGDIPEGYSVSREKKERFSLILESASTNQTSMYLCASEGGRGGYEQYFGPGTRLTVT.